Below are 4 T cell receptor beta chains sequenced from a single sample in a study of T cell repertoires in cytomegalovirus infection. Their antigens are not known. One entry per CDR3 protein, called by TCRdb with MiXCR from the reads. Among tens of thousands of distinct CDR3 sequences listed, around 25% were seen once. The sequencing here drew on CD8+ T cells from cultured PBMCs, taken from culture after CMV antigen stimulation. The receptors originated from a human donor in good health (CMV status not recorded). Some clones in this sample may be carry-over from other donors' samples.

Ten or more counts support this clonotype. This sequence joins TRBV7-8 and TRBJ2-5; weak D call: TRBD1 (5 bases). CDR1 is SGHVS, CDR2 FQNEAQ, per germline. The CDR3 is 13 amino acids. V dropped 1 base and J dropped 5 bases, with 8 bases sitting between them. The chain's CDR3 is CASSLDPGETQYF. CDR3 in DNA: TGTGCCAGCAGCTTAGATCCAGGGGAGACCCAGTACTTC.

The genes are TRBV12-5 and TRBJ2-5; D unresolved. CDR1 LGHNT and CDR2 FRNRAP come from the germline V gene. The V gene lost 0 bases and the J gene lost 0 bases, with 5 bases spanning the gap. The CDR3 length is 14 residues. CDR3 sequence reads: CASGLVRDQETQYF. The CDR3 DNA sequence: TGTGCTAGTGGTTTGGTCCGGGACCAAGAGACCCAGTACTTC.

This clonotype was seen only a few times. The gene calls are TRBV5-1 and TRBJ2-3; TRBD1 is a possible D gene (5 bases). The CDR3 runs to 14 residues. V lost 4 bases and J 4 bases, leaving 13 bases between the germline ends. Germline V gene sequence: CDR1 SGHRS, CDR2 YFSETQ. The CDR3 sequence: CASSPRQGADTQYF. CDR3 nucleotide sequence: TGCGCCAGCAGCCCTCGGCAGGGTGCAGATACGCAGTATTTT.

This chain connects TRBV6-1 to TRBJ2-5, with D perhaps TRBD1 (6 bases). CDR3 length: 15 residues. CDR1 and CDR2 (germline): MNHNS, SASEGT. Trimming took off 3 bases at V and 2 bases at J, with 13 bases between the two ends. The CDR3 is CASSDQDRLQETQYF. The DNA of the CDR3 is TGTGCCAGCAGTGACCAGGACAGACTACAAGAGACCCAGTACTTC.